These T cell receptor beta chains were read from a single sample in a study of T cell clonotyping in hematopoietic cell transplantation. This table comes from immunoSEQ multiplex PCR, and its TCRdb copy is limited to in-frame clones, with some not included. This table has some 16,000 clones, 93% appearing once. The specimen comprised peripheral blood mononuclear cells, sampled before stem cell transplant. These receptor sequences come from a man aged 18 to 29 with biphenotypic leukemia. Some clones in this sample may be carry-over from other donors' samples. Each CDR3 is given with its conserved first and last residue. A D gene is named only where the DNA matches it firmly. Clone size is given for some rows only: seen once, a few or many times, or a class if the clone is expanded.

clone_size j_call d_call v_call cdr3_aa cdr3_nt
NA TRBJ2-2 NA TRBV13 CASRPRWGAANTGELFF TGTGCCAGCAGGCCCCGATGGGGGGCTGCGAACACCGGGGAGCTGTTTTTT
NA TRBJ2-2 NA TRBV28 CAAVTKTGELFF TGTGCCGCCGTAACGAAGACCGGGGAGCTGTTTTTT
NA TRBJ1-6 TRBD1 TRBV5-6 CASSHDRVSPLHF TGTGCCAGCAGCCACGACAGGGTTTCACCCCTCCACTTT
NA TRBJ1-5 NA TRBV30 CAWDQGGGQPQHF TGTGCCTGGGATCAGGGTGGAGGTCAGCCCCAGCATTTT
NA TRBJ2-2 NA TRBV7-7 CASSLDLSTGELFF TGTGCCAGCAGCTTAGACCTATCAACCGGGGAGCTGTTTTTT
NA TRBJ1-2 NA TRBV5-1 CASSLGQNYGYTF TGCGCCAGCAGCTTGGGACAGAACTATGGCTACACCTTC
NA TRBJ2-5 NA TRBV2 CASRVRETQYF TGTGCCAGCAGGGTCAGGGAGACCCAGTACTTC
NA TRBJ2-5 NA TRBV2 CASSTGPRETQYF TGTGCCAGCAGTACGGGACCTAGGGAGACCCAGTACTTC
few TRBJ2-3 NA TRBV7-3 CASSLTGIGDTQYF TGTGCCAGCAGCTTAACAGGGATCGGGGATACGCAGTATTTT
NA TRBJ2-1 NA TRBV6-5 CASSYLKTLGGEQFF TGTGCCAGCAGTTACTTGAAGACCCTCGGCGGTGAGCAGTTCTTC
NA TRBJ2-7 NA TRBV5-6 CASSFGRGGEQYF TGTGCCAGCAGCTTCGGTAGAGGCGGCGAGCAGTACTTC
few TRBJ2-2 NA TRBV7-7 CASSVGSADSRGQSNTGELFF TGTGCCAGCAGCGTCGGAAGCGCCGACAGTCGCGGCCAATCGAACACCGGGGAGCTGTTTTTT
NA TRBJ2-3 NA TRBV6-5 CASSYSPYNPDTQYF TGTGCCAGCAGCTACTCCCCGTACAACCCAGATACGCAGTATTTT
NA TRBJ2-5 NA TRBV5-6 CASSFGRGETQYF TGTGCCAGCAGCTTTGGACGGGGAGAGACCCAGTACTTC
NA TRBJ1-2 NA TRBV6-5 CASRGGEPYGYTF TGTGCCAGCCGCGGAGGGGAACCCTATGGCTACACCTTC
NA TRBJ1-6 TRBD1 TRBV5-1 CASSGDRGKNNSPLHF TGCGCCAGCAGCGGGGACAGGGGGAAAAATAATTCACCCCTCCACTTT
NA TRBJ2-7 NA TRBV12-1 CASRVSPRGNSYEQYF TGTGCCAGCAGGGTTTCTCCAAGGGGGAACTCCTACGAGCAGTACTTC
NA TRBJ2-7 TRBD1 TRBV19 CAARRDRESYEQYF TGTGCCGCCCGAAGGGACAGGGAGTCCTACGAGCAGTACTTC
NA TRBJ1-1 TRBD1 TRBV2 CASSRQGYTEAFF TGTGCCAGCAGTCGACAGGGCTACACTGAAGCTTTCTTT
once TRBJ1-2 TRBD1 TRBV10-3 CAIPNPRGQAGYTF TGTGCCATTCCTAACCCCAGGGGGCAGGCTGGCTACACCTTC
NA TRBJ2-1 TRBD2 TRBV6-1 CASSGGLDVNEQFF TGTGCCAGCAGTGGGGGACTAGATGTCAATGAGCAGTTCTTC
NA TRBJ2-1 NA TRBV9 CASSPETSNEQFF TGTGCCAGCAGCCCGGAGACTAGCAATGAGCAGTTCTTC
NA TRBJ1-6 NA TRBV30 CAWSLQSSYNSPLHF TGTGCCTGGAGTCTACAGAGCTCCTATAATTCACCCCTCCACTTT
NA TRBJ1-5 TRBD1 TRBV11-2 CASSPGTDSNQPQHF TGTGCCAGCAGTCCCGGGACAGATAGCAATCAGCCCCAGCATTTT
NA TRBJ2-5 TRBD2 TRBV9 CASSDGSGGVQETQYF TGTGCCAGCAGCGATGGTAGCGGGGGGGTCCAAGAGACCCAGTACTTC
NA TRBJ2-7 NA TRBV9 CASAQGTGYEQYF TGTGCCAGCGCACAGGGAACGGGCTACGAGCAGTACTTC
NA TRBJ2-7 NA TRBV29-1 CSVEGGTGRPYEQYF TGCAGCGTTGAAGGGGGGACCGGGAGACCCTACGAGCAGTACTTC
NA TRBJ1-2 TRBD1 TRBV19 CASSIASGTGALVGYTF TGTGCCAGTAGTATAGCCTCCGGGACAGGGGCCCTAGTTGGCTACACCTTC
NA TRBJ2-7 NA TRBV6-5 CASSLIQGVFFSEQYF TGTGCCAGCAGTTTAATACAGGGCGTTTTTTTCAGCGAGCAGTACTTC
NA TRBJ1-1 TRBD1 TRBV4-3 CASSRGSGQGATEAFF TGCGCCAGCAGCCGGGGATCGGGACAGGGGGCCACTGAAGCTTTCTTT
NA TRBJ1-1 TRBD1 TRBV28 CATQGQGMNTEAFF TGTGCCACCCAAGGACAGGGTATGAACACTGAAGCTTTCTTT
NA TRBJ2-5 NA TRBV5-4 CASSTYRGAPMAQYF TGTGCCAGCAGCACCTATCGGGGGGCCCCCATGGCCCAGTACTTC
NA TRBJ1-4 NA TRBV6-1 CASTPRGTTNEKLFF TGTGCCAGCACCCCGAGAGGGACAACTAATGAAAAACTGTTTTTT